The 18 T cell receptor beta chains below come from one sample, sequenced in a study of blood T cell repertoires in COVID-19. The assay was immunoSEQ multiplex PCR, and TCRdb's table has in-frame clones only and misses some. The sample lists fewer than 90,000 clones, around 86% seen once, with about 8.1% in the top ten. The sample consisted of peripheral blood. These receptors all come from a man under 40 with acute or convalescent COVID-19.

This chain connects TRBV7-2 to TRBJ1-2; D is unresolved. V lost 2 bases and J 4 bases, leaving 17 bases between the germline ends. Looked up from germline, CDR1 is SGHTA and CDR2 is FQGNSA. CDR3 length: 16 amino acids. The CDR3 reads CASSLMGGGMGYGYTF. The CDR3 DNA is TGTGCCAGCAGCTTAATGGGTGGAGGGATGGGCTATGGCTACACCTTC.

This sequence joins TRBV15 and TRBJ2-7, with TRBD1 matching 7 bases. J lost 6 bases, V lost 0 bases, and 2 bases had no gene match. Germline CDR1 and CDR2: LNHNV and YYDKDF (reference sequence). This CDR3 region has 13 residues. In DNA form, the CDR3 reads TGTGCCACCAGCAGAGATCCAGGGGGCGAGCAGTACTTC. Translated, it gives CATSRDPGGEQYF.

This clone was observed many times. The chain couples TRBV14 to TRBJ2-2; the D gene is possibly TRBD2 (5 bases). Trimming stripped 0 bases from V and 2 bases from J, with 13 bases between. Germline-derived CDR1 and CDR2 are SGHDN and FVKESK. The CDR3 loop spans 17 amino acids. The CDR3 loop is CASSQDLFRENTGELFF. CDR3 sequence (DNA): TGTGCCAGCAGCCAAGATCTCTTCCGGGAAAACACCGGGGAGCTGTTTTTT.

This rearrangement joins TRBV7-9 to TRBJ2-1; D not resolved. This CDR3 comprises 12 residues. Germline values: CDR1 SEHNR, CDR2 FQNEAQ (reference sequence). V was pared by 1 base and J by 7 bases, with 5 bases between. In nucleotides, the CDR3 is TGTGCCAGCAGCTTAGTCGGGAATGAGCAGTTCTTC. Its translation is CASSLVGNEQFF.

This clone was seen once. Other DNA sequences in this specimen translate into the identical CDR3. V usage is TRBV12-3 or TRBV12-4 and J usage is TRBJ2-1, with D unresolved. The CDR3 sequence is 11 residues long. Trimming cost V 7 bases and J 7 bases, with 8 bases left between them. CDR3 in amino acids: CASTLGNEQFF. CDR3 bases: TGTGCCAGCACCCTAGGAAATGAGCAGTTCTTC.

The chain carries TRBV11-2 and TRBJ2-7, with D possibly being TRBD1 (5 bases). Germline assignment: CDR1 SGHAT and CDR2 FQNNGV. V was clipped by 2 bases and J by 5 bases, with 10 bases between them. CDR3 length: 13 residues. The DNA for the CDR3 is TGTGCCAGCAGCTTACAGGGTCCCAACGAGCAGTACTTC. It translates to CASSLQGPNEQYF.

This rearrangement joins TRBV14 to TRBJ1-1; 7 bases align to TRBD1. The V and J ends lost 3 bases and 3 bases, in that order; junction bases with no gene match: 4. This CDR3 comprises 14 residues. Germline assignment: CDR1 SGHDN and CDR2 FVKESK. The CDR3 DNA reads as TGTGCCAGCAGCCACTGGGACAGCCACACTGAAGCTTTCTTT. Its translation is CASSHWDSHTEAFF.

The J gene is TRBJ2-5, the V gene TRBV27; the D gene is possibly TRBD1 (6 bases). Germline assignment: CDR1 MNHEY and CDR2 SMNVEV (reference sequence). CDR3 length: 11 residues. V was cut by 7 bases and J by 7 bases, with 10 bases left in between. The CDR3 coding sequence is TGTGCCAGCACCAGGGGAGCGACCCAGTACTTC. Translating it yields CASTRGATQYF.

The chain recombines TRBV2 with TRBJ1-5; unclear D gene. CDR1 and CDR2 from the germline V gene are SNHLY and FYNNEI. There are 14 residues in the CDR3. The germline V and J ends were trimmed by 6 bases and 8 bases, with 17 bases remaining between them. As DNA, the CDR3 is TGTGCCAGCAGAGTCGACCGGCAGGTTGAGCCCCAGCATTTT. Translating gives CASRVDRQVEPQHF. The full variable domain, its missing parts supplied by reference TRBV2 and TRBJ1-5, is EPEVTQTPSHQVTQMGQEVILRCVPISNHLYFYWYRQILGQKVEFLVSFYNNEISEKSEIFDDQFSVERPDGSNFTLKIRSTKLEDSAMYFCASRVDRQVEPQHFGDGTRLSIL.

This clone appeared once. The chain has TRBV5-1 and TRBJ1-6, with TRBD1 as a possible D gene (6 bases). Trimming pared 0 bases from V and 7 bases from J, leaving 11 bases between. Germline CDR1 and CDR2: SGHRS and YFSETQ. This CDR3 spans 15 amino acids. The CDR3 sequence is CASSLVQGRNSPLHF. For the CDR3, the DNA is TGCGCCAGCAGCTTGGTGCAGGGGCGAAATTCACCCCTCCACTTT. The full variable domain, in which reference TRBV5-1 and TRBJ1-6 provide the parts outside the CDR3, is KAGVTQTPRYLIKTRGQQVTLSCSPISGHRSVSWYQQTPGQGLQFLFEYFSETQRNKGNFPGRFSGRQFSNSRSEMNVSTLELGDSALYLCASSLVQGRNSPLHFGNGTRLTVT.

The sample holds one count of this clone. The chain combines TRBV18 with TRBJ2-5, with 9 bases lining up with TRBD1. The J segment lost 5 bases and the V segment lost 6 bases, leaving 4 bases of the junction unmatched. The length of the CDR3 is 13 residues. Germline CDR1 and CDR2: KGHSH and LQKENI. The CDR3 spells CASSGGQGETQYF. CDR3 DNA sequence: TGTGCCAGCTCGGGCGGACAGGGGGAGACCCAGTACTTC. Full variable domain (missing parts from reference TRBV18 and TRBJ2-5): NAGVMQNPRHLVRRRGQEARLRCSPMKGHSHVYWYRQLPEEGLKFMVYLQKENIIDESGMPKERFSAEFPKEGPSILRIQQVVRGDSAAYFCASSGGQGETQYFGPGTRLLVL.

The J gene is TRBJ2-1, the V gene TRBV7-3, with D possibly being TRBD1 (6 bases). V lost 4 bases and J 10 bases, leaving 11 bases between the germline ends. Germline values: CDR1 SGHTA, CDR2 FQGTGA. This CDR3 has 12 amino acids. The CDR3: CASSSQGGEQFF. For the CDR3, the DNA is TGTGCCAGCAGCTCACAGGGTGGCGAGCAGTTCTTC.

The V call is TRBV13, the J call TRBJ2-1; 7 nucleotides match TRBD2. In germline, CDR1 is PRHDT, CDR2 FYEKMQ (reference sequence). The CDR3 runs to 15 residues. Trimming cost V 2 bases and J 3 bases; bases outside gene matches: 4. The CDR3 sequence is CASSLSGTIYNEQFF. The CDR3 DNA reads as TGTGCCAGCAGCTTAAGCGGGACCATCTACAATGAGCAGTTCTTC.

This chain connects TRBV28 to TRBJ2-7; 9 positions agree with TRBD2. The CDR3 has 14 residues. The ends lost 6 bases at V and 2 bases at J; junction bases unmatched: 5. CDR1 and CDR2 from the germline V gene are MDHEN and SYDVKM. In DNA form, the CDR3 reads TGTGCCAGCAGCCCGGCGGGGGGGGCCTACGAGCAGTACTTC. It translates to CASSPAGGAYEQYF.

The chain carries TRBV7-8 and TRBJ1-5, with TRBD1 matching over 9 bases. The CDR3 spans 18 residues. The V and J ends lost 1 base and 1 base, in that order; junction bases with no gene match: 8. The germline CDR1 and CDR2 sequences are SGHVS and FQNEAQ. CDR3 loop: CASSLDGRGTGSNQPQHF. In nucleotides, the CDR3 is TGTGCCAGCAGCTTAGATGGGAGAGGGACAGGGAGCAATCAGCCCCAGCATTTT.

The CDR3 DNA reads as TGTGCCACCAATACCATGCGGGAGTCGAAGGAGCTGTTTTTT. This gives the protein CATNTMRESKELFF. The genes are TRBV6-5 and TRBJ2-2; 7 positions match TRBD2. The germline CDR1 and CDR2 sequences are MNHEY and SVGAGI. The CDR3 sequence is 14 residues long. Trimming at V came to 10 bases and at J to 10 bases, leaving 15 bases not matched to a gene.

The gene calls are TRBV2 and TRBJ2-2; D not certain. Germline CDR1 and CDR2: SNHLY and FYNNEI. V was trimmed by 6 bases and J by 6 bases, leaving 8 bases between them. The CDR3 loop spans 12 amino acids. The CDR3: CASRFAAGELFF. Written as DNA, the CDR3 is TGTGCCAGCAGGTTTGCAGCCGGGGAGCTGTTTTTT.

The J gene is TRBJ1-6, the V gene TRBV7-3, with 8 bases identical to TRBD1. Germline lookup yields CDR1 SGHTA and CDR2 FQGTGA. V was clipped by 4 bases and J by 5 bases; unmatched bases: 4. The CDR3 runs to 15 residues. CDR3 residues: CASSSQGANNSPLHF. DNA for the CDR3: TGTGCCAGCAGCTCTCAGGGGGCGAATAATTCACCCCTCCACTTT. Full variable domain (missing parts from reference TRBV7-3 and TRBJ1-6): GAGVSQTPSNKVTEKGKYVELRCDPISGHTALYWYRQSLGQGPEFLIYFQGTGAADDSGLPNDRFFAVRPEGSVSTLKIQRTERGDSAVYLCASSSQGANNSPLHFGNGTRLTVT.